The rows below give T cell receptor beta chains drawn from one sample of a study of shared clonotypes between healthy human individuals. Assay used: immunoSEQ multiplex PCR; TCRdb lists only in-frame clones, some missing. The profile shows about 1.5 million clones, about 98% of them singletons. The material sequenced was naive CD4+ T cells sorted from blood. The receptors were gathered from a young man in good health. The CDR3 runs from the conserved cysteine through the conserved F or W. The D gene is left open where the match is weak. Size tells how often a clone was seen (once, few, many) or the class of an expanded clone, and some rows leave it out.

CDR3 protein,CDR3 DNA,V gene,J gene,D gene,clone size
CATSPRGGTDTQYF,TGTGCCACCAGCCCTAGGGGGGGCACAGATACGCAGTATTTT,TRBV15,TRBJ2-3,.,.
CASSASGSLADTQYF,TGCGCCAGCAGTGCTAGCGGGAGTTTAGCAGATACGCAGTATTTT,TRBV10-1,TRBJ2-3,TRBD2,.
CASSLAAQTQAGELFF,TGTGCCAGCAGCTTAGCGGCCCAAACCCAGGCCGGGGAGCTGTTTTTT,TRBV7-2,TRBJ2-2,.,once
CASSGRHYDNEQFF,TGTGCCAGCAGCGGGAGGCACTACGACAATGAGCAGTTCTTC,TRBV5-5,TRBJ2-1,.,.
CASRPSGSYEQYF,TGTGCCAGCAGACCGAGCGGGAGTTACGAGCAGTACTTC,TRBV28,TRBJ2-7,TRBD2,.
CASSPQGAYEQYF,TGTGCCAGTAGTCCTCAGGGGGCCTACGAGCAGTACTTC,TRBV19,TRBJ2-7,TRBD1,.
CASSSVTQYYEQYF,TGTGCCAGCAGTTCAGTGACTCAGTACTACGAGCAGTACTTC,TRBV2,TRBJ2-7,.,.
CASSPGLAAVSSYEQYF,TGTGCCAGCAGCCCGGGACTAGCGGCCGTAAGCTCCTACGAGCAGTACTTC,TRBV28,TRBJ2-7,TRBD2,.
CASSFARGRNSYNEQFF,TGCGCCAGCAGCTTTGCCAGGGGCCGGAATTCCTACAATGAGCAGTTCTTC,TRBV5-1,TRBJ2-1,.,.
CASSSDRGRPEAFF,TGTGCCAGCAGCTCAGACAGGGGGCGCCCTGAAGCTTTCTTT,TRBV7-2,TRBJ1-1,TRBD1,.
CASSESGPESEQYF,TGTGCCAGCAGTGAATCGGGACCGGAATCCGAGCAGTACTTC,TRBV25-1,TRBJ2-7,.,.
CASSLVYLGELFF,TGTGCCAGCAGTTTAGTCTACCTCGGGGAGCTGTTTTTT,TRBV27,TRBJ2-2,.,.
CATSSSKGLTDTQYF,TGTGCCACCAGCAGTTCTAAGGGGTTGACAGATACGCAGTATTTT,TRBV15,TRBJ2-3,.,.
CASSQTGSEKLFF,TGTGCCAGCAGCCAAACGGGTAGTGAAAAACTGTTTTTT,TRBV4-2,TRBJ1-4,.,.
CASSFMAVPTYGYTF,TGTGCCAGCAGCTTTATGGCAGTGCCTACCTATGGCTACACCTTC,TRBV7-9,TRBJ1-2,.,.
CASRTTTGESHEQYF,TGTGCCAGCAGGACCACGACGGGAGAGAGCCACGAGCAGTACTTC,TRBV14,TRBJ2-7,.,.
CASSLIPRGLFEKLFF,TGTGCCAGCAGCTTAATTCCTCGGGGTTTGTTTGAAAAACTGTTTTTT,TRBV7-2,TRBJ1-4,.,.
CASSFQGNTEAFF,TGTGCCAGCAGCTTTCAAGGGAACACTGAAGCTTTCTTT,TRBV5-8,TRBJ1-1,.,.
CASSANRDRVKTYEQYF,TGTGCCAGCAGTGCAAACCGGGACAGGGTAAAGACCTACGAGCAGTACTTC,TRBV6-1,TRBJ2-7,TRBD1,few
CASSQDLDRLYEQYF,TGTGCCAGCAGCCAAGATCTGGACAGACTATACGAGCAGTACTTC,TRBV4-2,TRBJ2-7,.,.
CASSSGGGLNTEAFF,TGTGCCAGCAGCTCGGGTGGGGGGCTGAACACTGAAGCTTTCTTT,TRBV5-4,TRBJ1-1,.,.
CASSHYERIRVGNTIYF,TGTGCCAGCAGTCATTATGAACGGATCCGGGTTGGAAACACCATATATTTT,TRBV7-9,TRBJ1-3,.,once
CASSREGAQGTDTQYF,TGCGCCAGCAGCCGCGAGGGGGCGCAAGGCACAGATACGCAGTATTTT,TRBV4-1,TRBJ2-3,TRBD1,.
CASSFVPGPLNTEAFF,TGCGCCAGCAGCTTTGTACCGGGGCCCTTGAACACTGAAGCTTTCTTT,TRBV5-1,TRBJ1-1,.,.
CASSLANLAGVDYEQYF,TGTGCCAGCAGCTTGGCCAATTTAGCGGGAGTGGACTACGAGCAGTACTTC,TRBV5-4,TRBJ2-7,TRBD2,once
CASSMFWTRNTEAFF,TGTGCCAGTAGTATGTTTTGGACAAGGAACACTGAAGCTTTCTTT,TRBV19,TRBJ1-1,.,.
CASSDLRLGEKLFF,TGTGCCAGCAGTGATCTGCGGTTAGGGGAAAAACTGTTTTTT,TRBV25-1,TRBJ1-4,.,.
CASSAVGYGNTIYF,TGTGCCAGCAGCGCCGTGGGCTACGGAAACACCATATATTTT,TRBV2,TRBJ1-3,.,.
CASSPGREAFF,TGTGCCAGCTCACCGGGACGGGAGGCTTTCTTT,TRBV18,TRBJ1-1,.,.
CASSLTSYNEQFF,TGTGCCAGCAGCTTGACCTCCTACAATGAGCAGTTCTTC,TRBV5-4,TRBJ2-1,.,.
CASSFRLAGKEQFF,TGTGCCAGCAGCTTCCGACTAGCGGGGAAAGAGCAGTTCTTC,TRBV7-9,TRBJ2-1,TRBD2,.
CASSLVSSGRANTGELFF,TGCGCCAGCAGCTTGGTTTCTAGCGGGAGGGCGAACACCGGGGAGCTGTTTTTT,TRBV5-1,TRBJ2-2,TRBD2,.
CASSQGGTLWSTDTQYF,TGCGCCAGCAGCCAAGGGGGGACTTTATGGAGCACAGATACGCAGTATTTT,TRBV4-1,TRBJ2-3,.,.
CASSRTGRNEQFF,TGTGCCAGCAGCAGGACCGGACGTAATGAGCAGTTCTTC,TRBV7-8,TRBJ2-1,.,.
CATSRDWSGESYGYTF,TGTGCCACCAGCAGAGATTGGTCAGGGGAGAGCTATGGCTACACCTTC,TRBV15,TRBJ1-2,.,.
CASRGTAGRVETQYF,TGTGCCAGCAGAGGGACAGCCGGGCGGGTTGAGACCCAGTACTTC,TRBV6-1,TRBJ2-5,TRBD1,once
CASSLEMGLAGTGELFF,TGTGCCAGCAGCTTAGAAATGGGACTAGCGGGGACCGGGGAGCTGTTTTTT,TRBV11-3,TRBJ2-2,TRBD2,.
CASSQGLAGPYEQYF,TGCGCCAGCAGCCAAGGACTAGCGGGACCTTACGAGCAGTACTTC,TRBV4-3,TRBJ2-7,TRBD2,.
CASSTQGNQPQHF,TGTGCCAGCAGCACCCAGGGGAATCAGCCCCAGCATTTT,TRBV7-9,TRBJ1-5,.,.
CASSYSGQGGNQPQHF,TGTGCCAGCAGTTACTCGGGACAGGGAGGCAATCAGCCCCAGCATTTT,TRBV6-6,TRBJ1-5,TRBD1,.
CASSQETANEKLFF,TGCGCCAGCAGCCAAGAAACGGCTAATGAAAAACTGTTTTTT,TRBV4-1,TRBJ1-4,.,.
CASSYTTGVANYGYTF,TGTGCCAGCAGTTACACCACAGGGGTAGCTAACTATGGCTACACCTTC,TRBV7-9,TRBJ1-2,TRBD1,.
CASNPGLAGVSYNEQFF,TGTGCCAGTAATCCCGGGCTAGCGGGCGTCTCCTACAATGAGCAGTTCTTC,TRBV19,TRBJ2-1,TRBD2,.
CASNTGAYEVQYF,TGTGCCAGCAACACAGGGGCCTACGAAGTGCAGTACTTC,TRBV6-6,TRBJ2-7,TRBD1,once
CASSTRGPAGNTDTQYF,TGCGCCAGCAGCACCAGGGGGCCAGCGGGGAACACAGATACGCAGTATTTT,TRBV5-1,TRBJ2-3,.,.
CSGVRGDTQYF,TGCAGTGGAGTTCGCGGGGATACGCAGTATTTT,TRBV20-1,TRBJ2-3,.,.
CAWRALGEAFF,TGTGCCTGGAGAGCCCTTGGGGAAGCTTTCTTT,TRBV30,TRBJ1-1,.,.
CASSSPPGQEAFF,TGTGCCAGCAGTTCCCCTCCGGGACAGGAAGCTTTCTTT,TRBV28,TRBJ1-1,TRBD1,.
CASSVRVGGTEAFF,TGTGCCAGCAGTGTCCGTGTCGGTGGCACTGAAGCTTTCTTT,TRBV6-1,TRBJ1-1,.,.
CASSPLAGDSNQPQHF,TGTGCCAGCAGTCCTCTAGCAGGGGATAGCAATCAGCCCCAGCATTTT,TRBV2,TRBJ1-5,.,.
CSVSRLNTGELFF,TGCAGCGTTTCGCGCTTGAACACCGGGGAGCTGTTTTTT,TRBV29-1,TRBJ2-2,.,.
CANLAGGLTGELFF,TGTGCCAACCTAGCGGGAGGGCTAACCGGGGAGCTGTTTTTT,TRBV28,TRBJ2-2,TRBD2,.
CASSLEGHVEAFF,TGCGCCAGCAGCTTGGAAGGACATGTTGAAGCTTTCTTT,TRBV5-1,TRBJ1-1,.,.